These 7 T cell receptor beta chains originate from one sample sequenced in a study of T cells generated in artificial thymic organoids. Separate semi-nested PCRs amplified TCRalpha and TCRbeta libraries using constant-region reverse primers in TRAC or TRBC. MiXCR, run by TCRdb on the 5' RACE reads, gives a single entry per CDR3 protein. Of approximately 5,100 distinct CDR3 sequences in the sample, about 32% were seen once. The specimen was naive CD8+ T cells from blood. Subset of the sample: CD3+TCRalphabeta+CD8SP T cells; for blood, CD45RO-CCR7+ naive CD8+ T cells. Source of these receptors: a human donor who gave cord blood stem cells for thymic organoid culture, a cardiac surgery patient who gave postnatal thymus, or a blood donor (not recorded which).

The gene calls are TRBV20-1 and TRBJ2-1; D possibly corresponds to TRBD1 (10 bases). V was shortened by 6 bases and J by 8 bases, with 29 bases between the two germline ends. Looked up from germline, CDR1 is DFQATT and CDR2 is SNEGSKA (reference sequence). There are 17 residues in the CDR3. The CDR3 sequence: CSATGQGTSGRWDEQFF. The CDR3, as DNA: TGCAGTGCAACGGGACAGGGGACCAGCGGGAGGTGGGATGAGCAGTTCTTC.

By share of the sample, this clonotype is medium-sized. This chain uses TRBV28 with TRBJ2-1, with 8 bases that match TRBD2. This CDR3 is 14 amino acids long. From germline, CDR1 is MDHEN and CDR2 SYDVKM. V was clipped by 2 bases and J by 6 bases; unmatched bases: 3. CDR3 amino acids: CASSLTGTSNEQFF. For the CDR3, the DNA is TGTGCCAGCAGTTTAACCGGGACTAGCAATGAGCAGTTCTTC.

This chain joins TRBV4-1 and TRBJ2-1; 9 bases are a match to TRBD2. V was clipped by 0 bases and J by 4 bases; unmatched bases: 1. Germline V gives CDR1 MGHRA, CDR2 YSYEKL. CDR3 size: 15 residues. CDR3 region: CASSQEAGGYNEQFF. CDR3 DNA sequence: TGCGCCAGCAGCCAAGAGGCGGGGGGGTACAATGAGCAGTTCTTC.

V and J are TRBV19 and TRBJ1-2; no clear D gene. V was pared by 5 bases and J by 2 bases, with 9 bases between. Germline V gene data show CDR1 as LNHDA and CDR2 as SQIVND (reference sequence). This CDR3 has 13 amino acids. The CDR3 DNA sequence: TGTGCCAGTAGTCGCGCAAAGAACTATGGCTACACCTTC. Its translation is CASSRAKNYGYTF.

This clonotype appeared a single time. V is TRBV2 and J is TRBJ2-5; TRBD1 aligns across 7 bases. The J segment lost 2 bases and the V segment lost 6 bases, leaving 6 bases of the junction unmatched. Germline V gene sequence: CDR1 SNHLY, CDR2 FYNNEI. The CDR3 runs 14 residues. The CDR3 nucleotides are TGTGCCAGCAGCGGCAGGGACAGACAAGAGACCCAGTACTTC. It encodes CASSGRDRQETQYF.

This clonotype is medium-sized (0.01 to 0.1%) in the sample. The chain joins TRBV10-3 to TRBJ1-4, with 12 positions matching TRBD1. The germline gives CDR1 ENHRY, CDR2 SYGVKD. V dropped 0 bases and J dropped 3; count of bases not matched to a gene: 5. The CDR3 covers 18 residues. The CDR3 DNA follows: TGTGCCATCAGTGAGTCGCCGGGACAGGGGGCCGCTAATGAAAAACTGTTTTTT. It translates to CAISESPGQGAANEKLFF.

A few counts support this clonotype. The chain carries TRBV12-3 or TRBV12-4 and TRBJ2-7; D perhaps matches TRBD1 (5 bases). V lost 5 bases and J lost 2, with 7 bases in between. The CDR3 is 12 amino acids. For the CDR3, the DNA is TGTGCCAGCAGTCCAGGGACCTACGAGCAGTACTTC. Protein sequence: CASSPGTYEQYF.